Shown below are 9 T cell receptor beta chains from a single sample sequenced in a study of blood T cell repertoires in COVID-19. The data were produced by immunoSEQ multiplex PCR, yet TCRdb's version contains in-frame clones alone and is incomplete. The sample has roughly 21,000 clones, about 89% seen once. Material: peripheral blood. Every receptor here comes from a man in his sixties or seventies with active COVID-19.

The genes are TRBV6-6 and TRBJ2-3; D possibly corresponds to TRBD2 (6 bases). Germline V gene data show CDR1 as MNHNY and CDR2 as SVGAGI (reference sequence). Trimming shortened V by 2 bases and J by 1 base, and 7 bases separated the two germline ends. The CDR3 sequence is 14 residues long. The CDR3 region has the DNA TGTGCCAGCAGTTACGGCGGGGGCACAGATACGCAGTATTTT. Translated: CASSYGGGTDTQYF.

The chain recombines TRBV6-4 with TRBJ2-2, with 7 nucleotides matching TRBD2. The ends lost 2 bases at V and 6 bases at J; junction bases unmatched: 3. The CDR3 sequence is 14 residues long. Germline V lookup: CDR1 MRHNA, CDR2 SNTAGT. This CDR3 is CASSDQTSSGELFF. The CDR3 DNA reads TGTGCCAGCAGTGACCAGACTAGCTCCGGGGAGCTGTTTTTT.

The V gene is TRBV7-2, the J gene TRBJ2-2; TRBD2 is a possible D gene (7 bases). Germline-derived CDR1 and CDR2 are SGHTA and FQGNSA. The V and J ends lost 1 base and 9 bases respectively, with 12 bases between them. The CDR3 runs 14 residues. The CDR3 is CASSLGSGDRELFF. The CDR3 DNA reads as TGTGCCAGCAGCTTAGGGAGCGGGGACAGGGAGCTGTTTTTT.

The CDR3: CASTPTGGSYEQYF. Here the CDR3 DNA reads TGCGCCAGCACCCCGACAGGGGGCTCCTACGAGCAGTACTTC. J is TRBJ2-7 and V is TRBV5-1; 9 bases map to TRBD1. CDR1 and CDR2 (germline): SGHRS, YFSETQ. V dropped 6 bases and J dropped 0; count of bases not matched to a gene: 4. This CDR3 has 14 residues.

V usage is TRBV11-2 and J usage is TRBJ1-6, with D hard to call. This CDR3 comprises 18 residues. V lost 1 base to trimming and J lost 0 bases, with 13 bases between them. The germline gives CDR1 SGHAT, CDR2 FQNNGV. The CDR3 DNA sequence: TGTGCCAGCAGCTTAGTGGTTCAGGCGAGCTCCTATAATTCACCCCTCCACTTT. It specifies CASSLVVQASSYNSPLHF.

The chain uses TRBV29-1 and TRBJ1-4; a possible D gene is TRBD1 (5 bases). The V end lost 4 bases, the J end lost 7 bases, and 10 bases lay between the germline ends. Germline lookup yields CDR1 SQVTM and CDR2 ANQGSEA. The CDR3 has 12 residues. The DNA for the CDR3 is TGCAGCGTTGTAGGGAGGGGTGAAAAACTGTTTTTT. It encodes CSVVGRGEKLFF.

The gene calls are TRBV5-5 and TRBJ2-5; 7 nucleotides match TRBD1. CDR1 is SGHKS, CDR2 YYEKEE, per germline (reference sequence). V lost 2 bases and J lost 2; bases outside the gene matches: 9. This CDR3 is built from 16 residues. CDR3 bases: TGTGCCAGCAGCTTACGAGGGGGCGTTGAGCAAGAGACCCAGTACTTC. Translated: CASSLRGGVEQETQYF. Drawing the rest from reference TRBV5-5 and TRBJ2-5, the complete variable domain is DAGVTQSPTHLIKTRGQQVTLRCSPISGHKSVSWYQQVLGQGPQFIFQYYEKEERGRGNFPDRFSARQFPNYSSELNVNALLLGDSALYLCASSLRGGVEQETQYFGPGTRLLVL.

In this sample, this clone turned up once. The chain recombines TRBV6-6 with TRBJ1-3, with 7 nucleotides matching TRBD1. The CDR3 has 14 residues. Germline CDR1 MNHNY, CDR2 SVGAGI (reference sequence). V was pared by 2 bases and J by 8 bases, with 6 bases of the junction left unmatched. In DNA, the CDR3 is TGTGCCAGCAGTTACAAGGAGGGGGCGGACACCATATATTTT. Translation: CASSYKEGADTIYF.

Concerning this clone itself: The junction departs from germline at one end; a sequencing error may be responsible. The V and J genes are TRBV19 and TRBJ2-1, with 11 bases identical to TRBD2. The length of the CDR3 is 13 residues. Germline assignment: CDR1 LNHDA and CDR2 SQIVND (reference sequence). CDR3 amino acids: CASRIAGGGEQFF. The CDR3 nucleotides read TGTGCCAGTAGGATAGCGGGAGGGGGGGAGCAGTTCTTC.